The T cell receptor (beta chain) described here comes from a study of cytomegalovirus exposure and HLA in healthy donors. About this clone itself: As yet, its antigen is unknown.

Healthy bone marrow donors made up the donors. Study-wide results and caveats: Reportedly, a later analysis found an Asian-associated ancestry cluster had fewer N-insertions than the approximately 700-donor mean. TCR beta sequences reportedly predicted most subjects' HLA-A and HLA-B alleles accurately. Reports showed the classifier diagnosing cytomegalovirus status with high specificity and sensitivity.

V lost 0 bases to trimming and J lost 0 bases, with 6 bases between them. Germline CDR1 SGHVS, CDR2 FNYEAQ. The CDR3 spans 14 residues. 60 Vbeta and 13 Jbeta primers were used in PCR. Profiling relied on immunoSEQ multiplex PCR, and the TCRdb table lists in-frame clones only, not all of them. Of approximately 190,000 clones in the sample, approximately 84% were seen once. This chain joins TRBV7-6 and TRBJ2-7; D uncertain. What was sequenced was PBMCs. This receptor was identified in a boy between 5 and 17 years old in good health and CMV-seronegative. The chain's CDR3 is CASSLALSSYEQYF. In DNA form, the CDR3 reads TGTGCCAGCAGCTTAGCGCTGAGCTCCTACGAGCAGTACTTC.